A selection of T cell receptor beta chains follows, all from one sample in a study of blood T cells in healthy people across ages. MiXCR, applied by TCRdb to the 5' RACE reads, yields one record per CDR3 protein. The sample yields about 570,000 distinct CDR3 sequences, 25% to 35% seen once. These records were also assigned to another study, of T cells of mothers and their children.

The sequencing input was blood. The origin of the receptors is a boy aged 2-15 years in good health. Both conserved end residues are trimmed from each CDR3. A D gene is named only where the DNA matches it firmly.

cdr3_aa j_call v_call d_call
AWSRDRPYGYT TRBJ1-2 TRBV30 TRBD1
ASSLGQGAVSYEQY TRBJ2-7 TRBV7-2 TRBD1
SAPPGANQETQY TRBJ2-5 TRBV20-1 NA
ASRLRQGDGYT TRBJ1-2 TRBV6-6 TRBD1
AISEGQGQREKLF TRBJ1-4 TRBV10-3 TRBD1
ASSLGQGKFEQF NA TRBV12-3/TRBV12-4 NA
ASSAAGYGYT TRBJ1-2 TRBV9 NA
ASSPAGGYGYT TRBJ1-2 TRBV3-1 NA
ASSLGGQGVYEQY NA TRBV5-1 TRBD1
ASSLSRVADTQY TRBJ2-3 TRBV7-3 NA
ASSRGTGRETQY TRBJ2-5 TRBV7-9 TRBD1
SGRTGGSFETQY TRBJ2-5 TRBV20-1 TRBD2
ASSLYGGEEPYEQY TRBJ2-7 TRBV27 NA
ASSRAARLTNEKLF TRBJ1-4 TRBV2 NA
SAEPGAQETQY TRBJ2-5 TRBV20-1 NA
SARSRGSYNSPLH TRBJ1-6 TRBV20-1 NA
SAREGFTAGWETQY TRBJ2-5 TRBV20-1 NA
SAMTSGRITGPDETQY TRBJ2-5 TRBV20-1 TRBD2
ASGSPLFNEKLF TRBJ1-4 TRBV28 NA
ASRDGTGNEKLF TRBJ1-4 TRBV19 NA
ASSLSRRDTQY TRBJ2-3 TRBV7-8 NA
ASSIGAAGEAF TRBJ1-1 TRBV18 NA
ASRGSGRYNEQF TRBJ2-1 TRBV6-2/TRBV6-3 TRBD2
SVDRGSGEQY TRBJ2-7 TRBV29-1 TRBD1
ASSQGTPTYEQY TRBJ2-7 TRBV3-1 NA
ASSPQEGVAAF TRBJ1-1 TRBV7-2 NA
ASSFQGTIGSGNTIY TRBJ1-3 TRBV5-1 NA
ASCNRASNQPQH TRBJ1-5 TRBV6-1 NA
ASSLSEPGPYEKLF TRBJ1-4 TRBV27 NA
ASSYVGGAVREQY TRBJ2-5 TRBV6-6 TRBD2
ASSLSSGGQETQY TRBJ2-5 TRBV5-1 TRBD2
ASSAQGRELF TRBJ2-2 TRBV27 NA
ASSLEGPGIYGYT TRBJ1-2 TRBV5-5 NA
AWTGHEEETQY TRBJ2-5 TRBV30 NA
ASSYSTGQGTRDEQY TRBJ2-7 TRBV6-5 TRBD1
ASGEGQEAQY TRBJ2-5 TRBV6-6 NA
SARDTPAGIGNEQF TRBJ2-1 TRBV20-1 NA
ATGTSTQTQY TRBJ2-5 TRBV10-3 TRBD2
AGQGRLADSSYEQY NA TRBV30 TRBD2
ATDSGANVLT TRBJ2-6 TRBV10-3 NA
ASSARRDVANYGYT TRBJ1-2 TRBV6-1 NA
ASSVGWDRGNTLNTEAF TRBJ1-1 TRBV6-1 TRBD1